These 21 T cell receptor beta chains came from one sample sequenced in a study of breast tumors, draining lymph nodes, adjacent tissues (TCRdb year 2016). Lymph node samples came from the axillary draining lymph nodes of breast cancer patients. The method was multiplex PCR. TCRdb names Illumina HiSeq 2000 as the instrument used. TCRdb handled the public reads itself, with Q25 trimming in fastp and clone calling in MiXCR, and kept productive beta chains. Merged by CDR3 protein, the rows form single entries marked with the most common genes and DNA. This sample holds around 230,000 distinct CDR3 sequences; roughly 30% were observed only once. In total, the top ten clones hold about 1.4% of the sample. The sequenced material came from axillary lymph node tissue. The receptor set was obtained from a female donor with breast cancer. Some clones in this sample may be carry-over from other donors' samples.

This chain links TRBV9 with TRBJ2-1, with 8 bases identical to TRBD1. Germline CDR1 SGDLS, CDR2 YYNGEE. Trimming cost V 0 bases and J 8 bases; bases outside gene matches: 7. CDR3 length: 15 amino acids. DNA for the CDR3: TGTGCCAGCAGCGTAGACGGACAGGGAATCGATGAGCAGTTCTTC. Translating gives CASSVDGQGIDEQFF.

This clonotype was found many times. The chain is built from TRBV29-1 and TRBJ2-1; 12 bases line up with TRBD2. The CDR3 totals 14 residues. Unmatched junction bases numbered 6, after V lost 8 bases and J lost 4 bases. CDR1 SQVTM and CDR2 ANQGSEA come from the germline V gene. This CDR3 reads CSSRLAGVYNEQFF. The DNA of the CDR3 is TGCAGCTCCAGACTAGCGGGAGTGTACAATGAGCAGTTCTTC.

The table lists this clonotype with many counts. This chain joins TRBV25-1 and TRBJ2-1; D is possibly TRBD1 or TRBD2 (7 bases each). This CDR3 has 17 amino acids. The germline V gene has CDR1 MGHDK and CDR2 SYGVNS. Trimming cost V 2 bases and J 6 bases, with 20 bases left between them. CDR3 sequence (DNA): TGTGCCAGCAGTGAACCCTCGCACAGGGGAGGGTCCAATGAGCAGTTCTTC. Its protein is CASSEPSHRGGSNEQFF.

This clonotype showed up many times. The chain recombines TRBV6-5 with TRBJ2-2; tentative D call: TRBD2 (7 bases). The CDR3 consists of 15 residues. Trimming stripped 7 bases from V and 4 bases from J, with 16 bases between. The germline CDR1 and CDR2 sequences are MNHEY and SVGAGI. DNA of the CDR3: TGTGCCAGCACCAGGGGCGGGAGTAGCACCGGGGAGCTGTTTTTT. This gives the protein CASTRGGSSTGELFF.

This clonotype was observed many times. This chain connects TRBV25-1 to TRBJ2-6, with D perhaps TRBD1 or TRBD2 (5 bases each). CDR1 MGHDK and CDR2 SYGVNS come from the germline V gene. The V end lost 5 bases, the J end lost 2 bases, and 13 bases lay between the germline ends. The length of the CDR3 is 16 residues. In DNA, the CDR3 is TGTGCCAGCAGTCCACTAGGGGAAGCTGGGGCCAACGTCCTGACTTTC. This codes for CASSPLGEAGANVLTF.

The J gene is TRBJ2-7, the V gene TRBV4-1, with 7 bases aligning to TRBD1. The CDR3 is made up of 15 amino acids. With 1 base clipped from V and 3 bases from J, the junction kept 6 bases outside the gene matches. Germline V CDR1 and CDR2: MGHRA, YSYEKL. The CDR3 sequence: CASSQADRAGYEQYF. CDR3 bases: TGCGCCAGCAGCCAAGCTGACAGGGCTGGCTACGAGCAGTACTTC.

Many counts were recorded for this clonotype. The V gene is TRBV11-3, the J gene TRBJ2-5; TRBD1 aligns across 7 bases. V trimming: 0 bases; J trimming: 3 bases; junction bases outside the gene matches: 13. Germline CDR1 is SGHNT and CDR2 is YENEEA. This CDR3 spans 18 amino acids. CDR3 amino acids: CASSLDPTRDSWEETQYF. Here the CDR3 DNA reads TGTGCCAGCAGCTTAGACCCCACCCGGGACAGCTGGGAAGAGACCCAGTACTTC.

This clonotype was observed many times. The chain carries TRBV5-1 and TRBJ2-1; 7 bases agree with TRBD1. Germline assignment: CDR1 SGHRS and CDR2 YFSETQ. V shed 0 bases and J 13 bases; nucleotides not matched to a gene: 7. The CDR3 is made up of 13 amino acids. The CDR3 DNA follows: TGCGCCAGCAGCTTGGACTTCCGGGACAGCCAGTTCTTC. Its protein is CASSLDFRDSQFF.

This clonotype was seen repeatedly, ten times or more. The DNA of the CDR3 is TGTGCCAGCAGTCCCCCGACAGGGCAACTCCAGCCCCAGCATTTT. Translation gives CASSPPTGQLQPQHF. The chain joins TRBV28 to TRBJ1-5; 7 nucleotides agree with TRBD1. This CDR3 is 15 amino acids long. Trimming removed 5 bases from V and 7 bases from J; junction bases left unmatched: 11. In germline, CDR1 is MDHEN, CDR2 SYDVKM.

This clonotype was seen at least ten times. CDR3 coding DNA: TGTGCCGGCGGACTAGCGAATACGCAGTATTTT. Protein: CAGGLANTQYF. The chain uses TRBV7-9 and TRBJ2-3; 9 bases agree with TRBD2. This CDR3 is 11 amino acids long. Per germline, CDR1 SEHNR and CDR2 FQNEAQ (reference sequence). V lost 11 bases to trimming and J lost 7 bases; unmatched junction nucleotides: 4. The variable domain in full, completed from reference TRBV7-9 and TRBJ2-3, reads DTGVSQNPRHKITKRGQNVTFRCDPISEHNRLYWYRQTLGQGPEFLTYFQNEAQLEKSRLLSDRFSAERPKGSFSTLEIQRTEQGDSAMYLCAGGLANTQYFGPGTRLTVL.

This clonotype was observed at least ten times. This chain connects TRBV6-2 or TRBV6-3 to TRBJ1-2; D not certain. Germline-derived CDR1 and CDR2 are MNHEY and SVGEGT. With 2 bases removed from V and 4 bases from J, the gap between germline ends came to 8 bases. This CDR3 region has 13 residues. CDR3 region: CASSYEEGYGYTF. CDR3 nucleotide sequence: TGTGCCAGCAGTTACGAAGAAGGCTATGGCTACACCTTC.

This clonotype occurred many times. The V gene is TRBV28, the J gene TRBJ2-1; D is unclear. V was cut by 3 bases and J by 4 bases, with 7 bases left in between. CDR3 length: 13 residues. Per germline, CDR1 MDHEN and CDR2 SYDVKM. Written as DNA, the CDR3 is TGTGCCAGCAGTTTGGCACCGTACAATGAGCAGTTCTTC. Amino acids: CASSLAPYNEQFF.

This clonotype has a handful of counts. The chain employs TRBV10-3 and TRBJ1-2; TRBD1 might be the D (5 bases). The CDR3 has 13 amino acids. Germline values: CDR1 ENHRY, CDR2 SYGVKD. Trimming took 4 bases from V and 8 from J, leaving 14 bases between them. The CDR3, as DNA: TGTGCCATCAGTGGGGGCAGGGTGTTAGGCTACACCTTC. The encoded protein is CAISGGRVLGYTF.

This clonotype was counted ten times or more. The V and J genes are TRBV6-5 and TRBJ2-5; 11 nucleotides match TRBD2. Germline V gives CDR1 MNHEY, CDR2 SVGAGI. The CDR3 is 16 amino acids. V lost 6 bases to trimming and J lost 0 bases; unmatched junction nucleotides: 6. The CDR3 protein is CASSQRLAGYQETQYF. The CDR3 DNA is TGTGCCAGCAGCCAAAGACTAGCGGGGTACCAAGAGACCCAGTACTTC.

The chain couples TRBV7-9 to TRBJ1-3; 7 nucleotides align to TRBD1. The CDR3 has 13 amino acids. Germline V CDR1 and CDR2: SEHNR, FQNEAQ (reference sequence). Trimming removed 8 bases from V and 10 bases from J; junction bases left unmatched: 11. CDR3: CASRSGGQKTIYF. In DNA, the CDR3 is TGTGCCAGCCGCTCAGGGGGGCAGAAGACCATATATTTT.

This clonotype has a count of ten or more. V usage is TRBV4-2 and J usage is TRBJ2-7, with D perhaps matching TRBD2 (6 bases). In germline, CDR1 is LGHNA, CDR2 YNFKEQ. V lost 2 bases and J 5 bases, leaving 10 bases between the germline ends. CDR3 length: 13 residues. CDR3 protein: CASSQPGGDEQYF. CDR3 sequence (DNA): TGTGCCAGCAGCCAACCAGGAGGGGACGAGCAGTACTTC.

This sequence joins TRBV20-1 and TRBJ2-3, with D uncertain. CDR1 is DFQATT, CDR2 SNEGSKA, per germline (reference sequence). Trimming took 3 bases from V and 4 from J, leaving 8 bases between them. The CDR3 runs 12 residues. The CDR3: CSASEVADTQYF. The CDR3 bases are TGCAGTGCTAGCGAGGTAGCAGATACGCAGTATTTT.

This clonotype was counted ten times or more. This may come from a read error, since a much larger clone is one base off. J is TRBJ1-2 and V is TRBV9; 10 bases agree with TRBD1. The CDR3 is 15 amino acids. Germline V gene sequence: CDR1 SGDLS, CDR2 YYNGEE. The CDR3 sequence: CASSVHRDRGGGSTF. In DNA form, the CDR3 reads TGTGCCAGCAGCGTACATCGGGACAGGGGAGGTGGCTCCACCTTC.

The chain combines TRBV7-8 with TRBJ1-6, with D maybe TRBD1 (6 bases). V was cut by 1 base and J by 9 bases, with 13 bases left in between. This CDR3 spans 15 amino acids. Germline V gene lookup returns CDR1 SGHVS and CDR2 FQNEAQ. The CDR3 sequence is CASSLVAGVRSPLHF. The CDR3 nucleotides read TGTGCCAGCAGCTTAGTTGCAGGGGTACGTTCACCCCTCCACTTT.

This clonotype has ten or more counts. The chain combines TRBV20-1 with TRBJ2-7; tentative D call: TRBD2 (6 bases). V was cut by 4 bases and J by 2 bases, with 18 bases left in between. The germline V gene has CDR1 DFQATT and CDR2 SNEGSKA (reference sequence). This CDR3 has 15 residues. The CDR3 loop is CSATLGGDLTYEQYF. In DNA, the CDR3 is TGCAGTGCTACCCTCGGAGGGGATCTTACCTACGAGCAGTACTTC.

The rearrangement links TRBV27 to TRBJ2-7; 9 bases match TRBD1. Per germline, CDR1 MNHEY and CDR2 SMNVEV (reference sequence). V lost 5 bases to trimming and J lost 5 bases; unmatched junction nucleotides: 10. CDR3 length: 15 residues. CDR3 DNA sequence: TGTGCCAGCAGTCACCGGGACAGGGTGATACACGAGCAGTACTTC. This translates into CASSHRDRVIHEQYF.